Given below is one TCR beta chain in context. As yet, its antigen is unknown. This specimen comes from a study of cytomegalovirus exposure and HLA in healthy donors. Study results and limitations: Analysis was performed later, and it showed HLA-associated TCR beta chains to be more clonally expanded than equally common others. Fewer N-insertions (relative to the approximately 700-donor mean) were reportedly seen in an Asian-associated ancestry cluster in a later analysis.

This CDR3 contains 15 residues. J lost 4 bases, V lost 2 bases, and 5 bases had no gene match. Germline lookup yields CDR1 SGHDT and CDR2 YYEEEE. PCR amplification relied on 60 Vbeta primers (plus 13 Jbeta primers). Method: immunoSEQ multiplex PCR; TCRdb's copy keeps in-frame clones and lacks some. The sample totals about 210,000 clones. This chain uses TRBV5-6 with TRBJ1-5, with 8 nucleotides matching TRBD1. Sequenced: PBMCs. This TCR was recovered from a woman aged 30 to 39 in good health and CMV-seropositive. The CDR3 DNA reads as TGTGCCAGCAGCTTCTTGACAGGGGATAATCAGCCCCAGCATTTT. Residues: CASSFLTGDNQPQHF. The entire variable domain, with the rest obtained from reference TRBV5-6 and TRBJ1-5, is as follows: DAGVTQSPTHLIKTRGQQVTLRCSPKSGHDTVSWYQQALGQGPQFIFQYYEEEERQRGNFPDRFSGHQFPNYSSELNVNALLLGDSALYLCASSFLTGDNQPQHFGDGTRLSIL.